The 29 T cell receptor beta chains given below trace back to one sample, sequenced in a study of identical twins (dated by TCRdb to about 2016). Library preparation was by 5' RACE. Sequenced using an Illumina HiSeq 2000. In-frame beta chains were kept once TCRdb had trimmed the public reads at Q25 with fastp and called clones with MiXCR. Rows are combined by CDR3 protein, so each entry shows the most common genes and DNA. Within this sample are roughly 710,000 distinct CDR3 sequences, with 5.5% to 7.5% of them counted one time only. 1.5% to 2% of the sample is taken by the ten largest. The sample comprised naive T cells sorted from blood. Taken with the paper, the label for cell subset or site translates to: cells isolated with a human naive T-cell isolation kit. All receptors come from a man aged 18-30 years in good health.

The chain has TRBV20-1 and TRBJ1-6; no firm D call. The CDR3 runs 15 residues. The V and J ends lost 8 bases and 10 bases respectively, with 24 bases between them. Germline CDR1 reads DFQATT; CDR2 reads SNEGSKA (reference sequence). The CDR3 DNA is TGCAGTTCGCTCGGGGTAGAGTGGGAGGCATCACCCCTCCACTTT. Amino acids: CSSLGVEWEASPLHF.

This clonotype was counted ten times or more. The rearrangement links TRBV20-1 to TRBJ1-2; D is unclear. V shed 3 bases and J shed 3 bases, with 11 bases lying between them. CDR1 is DFQATT and CDR2 is SNEGSKA in the germline V gene (reference sequence). The CDR3 sequence is 13 residues long. CDR3 in DNA: TGCAGTGCTAGTGTTAGCGCGGACTATGGCTACACCTTC. This sequence encodes CSASVSADYGYTF.

This clonotype showed up many times. The genes are TRBV15 and TRBJ2-3; D is uncertain. The CDR3 spans 16 residues. V lost 4 bases, J lost 0 bases, and 14 bases lay in between. The V gene's germline CDR1 is LNHNV and CDR2 YYDKDF (reference sequence). The chain's CDR3 is CATSKRSISSTDTQYF. CDR3 DNA sequence: TGTGCCACCAGCAAAAGGAGCATATCTAGCACAGATACGCAGTATTTT.

The chain couples TRBV24-1 to TRBJ2-1; D is perhaps TRBD2 (6 bases). The CDR3 covers 15 residues. CDR1 KGHDR and CDR2 SFDVKD come from the germline V gene. Trimming pared 5 bases from V and 8 bases from J, leaving 18 bases between. The CDR3 nucleotides read TGTGCCACCAGTGTCACGAGGGACTCGGGCCATGAGCAGTTCTTC. Encoded protein: CATSVTRDSGHEQFF.

This clonotype was seen at least ten times. DNA of the CDR3: TGTGCCAGCAGTCCGGCGGGACAGGTCTATGGCTACACCTTC. Translated: CASSPAGQVYGYTF. The chain has TRBV12-3 or TRBV12-4 and TRBJ1-2, with TRBD1 identical over 8 bases. The CDR3 contains 14 residues. V gave up 5 bases and J gave up 4 bases; unmatched junction bases: 6.

This clonotype was picked up many times. The V gene is TRBV2, the J gene TRBJ2-1; 12 positions match TRBD2. J lost 10 bases, V lost 5 bases, and 6 bases had no gene match. CDR1 SNHLY and CDR2 FYNNEI come from the germline V gene. This CDR3 has 14 residues. As DNA, the CDR3 is TGTGCCAGCAGTAGACTAGCGGGAGTTAGGGAGCAGTTCTTC. Translation: CASSRLAGVREQFF.

This clonotype has a count of ten or more. The chain links TRBV6-1 to TRBJ2-1; 7 bases are shared with TRBD2. The length of the CDR3 is 16 residues. Trimming took 5 bases from V and 0 from J; bases not matched to a gene: 7. Germline V CDR1 and CDR2: MNHNS, SASEGT. The CDR3 here is CASSHTSAHSYNEQFF. The CDR3 coding sequence is TGTGCCAGCAGTCATACTAGCGCTCACTCCTACAATGAGCAGTTCTTC.

This clonotype has a handful of counts. This chain connects TRBV27 to TRBJ2-1; 10 nucleotides match TRBD2. Germline trimming cut 6 bases from V and 2 bases from J; bases unmatched to any gene: 7. The CDR3 loop spans 16 amino acids. Germline loops: CDR1 MNHEY, CDR2 SMNVEV (reference sequence). CDR3 sequence reads: CASSTKREGPYNEQFF. The CDR3 bases are TGTGCCAGCAGCACTAAGCGGGAGGGCCCCTACAATGAGCAGTTCTTC.

This clonotype has a count of ten or more. The rearrangement uses TRBV5-1 and TRBJ2-7; D gene uncertain. The V and J ends lost 0 bases and 3 bases respectively, with 10 bases between them. CDR3 length: 14 amino acids. The germline V gene has CDR1 SGHRS and CDR2 YFSETQ. The CDR3 DNA reads TGCGCCAGCAGCTTGGGTAGGTACAACTACGAGCAGTACTTC. Protein product: CASSLGRYNYEQYF.

This clonotype came up many times. J is TRBJ2-7 and V is TRBV5-1; 7 bases line up with TRBD2. V trimming: 1 base; J trimming: 5 bases; junction bases outside the gene matches: 12. CDR1 SGHRS and CDR2 YFSETQ come from the germline V gene. This CDR3 is 16 amino acids long. Here the CDR3 DNA reads TGCGCCAGCAGCTTGTTTCTCGGACTAGTGTTGCACGAGCAGTACGTC. Translating gives CASSLFLGLVLHEQYV.

This clonotype turned up a few times. The chain employs TRBV29-1 and TRBJ2-1, with 10 bases identical to TRBD2. The V segment lost 8 bases and the J segment 6 bases; nucleotides outside the gene matches: 10. This CDR3 spans 14 amino acids. CDR1 is SQVTM, CDR2 ANQGSEA, per germline. DNA for the CDR3: TGCAGCCCATCGTTCGGGACTAGCGTCAATGAGCAGTTCTTC. It translates to CSPSFGTSVNEQFF.

This clonotype was detected ten times or more. The gene calls are TRBV7-3 and TRBJ2-5, with 11 bases fitting TRBD2. The J segment lost 0 bases and the V segment lost 1 base, leaving 4 bases of the junction unmatched. CDR3 size: 17 residues. Looked up from germline, CDR1 is SGHTA and CDR2 is FQGTGA. The CDR3 nucleotides read TGTGCCAGCAGCTTAATGGCTAGCGGGAGGAACCAAGAGACCCAGTACTTC. Its protein is CASSLMASGRNQETQYF.

The chain is built from TRBV11-2 and TRBJ1-5, with D maybe TRBD1 (6 bases). Per the germline V gene, CDR1 is SGHAT and CDR2 is FQNNGV. The V end was cut by 7 bases, the J end by 6 bases, with 13 bases between. This CDR3 spans 13 amino acids. The CDR3 here is CASTQGNGQPQHF. The CDR3 DNA follows: TGTGCCAGCACCCAGGGGAACGGTCAGCCCCAGCATTTT.

This clonotype was observed many times. This chain connects TRBV12-3 or TRBV12-4 to TRBJ2-1; perhaps D is TRBD1 or TRBD2 (5 bases each). This CDR3 has 17 amino acids. V lost 5 bases and J lost 6, with 23 bases in between. Written as DNA, the CDR3 is TGTGCCAGCAGTCCACCGAGGGGCTCCTTGGCCTTCAATGAGCAGTTCTTC. Protein sequence: CASSPPRGSLAFNEQFF.

There are a few counts of this clonotype. This chain connects TRBV7-2 to TRBJ2-1; 7 bases agree with TRBD2. The V segment lost 4 bases and the J segment 6 bases; nucleotides outside the gene matches: 12. The CDR3 is 16 amino acids. Germline loops: CDR1 SGHTA, CDR2 FQGNSA. Here the CDR3 reads CASSSHRGRASNEQFF. CDR3 sequence (DNA): TGTGCCAGCAGCTCCCACCGAGGGAGGGCCTCCAATGAGCAGTTCTTC.

This clonotype appeared many times. The chain carries TRBV5-1 and TRBJ2-1; D may be TRBD1 (5 bases). The CDR3 consists of 15 residues. Per germline, CDR1 SGHRS and CDR2 YFSETQ. Trimming cost V 7 bases and J 1 base, with 15 bases left between them. In DNA form, the CDR3 reads TGCGCCAGCCATCTTGACAGTTTATCCTACAATGAGCAGTTCTTC. Its protein product is CASHLDSLSYNEQFF.

This clonotype was counted at least ten times. The rearrangement uses TRBV5-1 and TRBJ2-1; D could derive from TRBD1 or TRBD2 (5 bases each). This CDR3 has 16 residues. With 4 bases removed from V and 4 bases from J, the gap between germline ends came to 18 bases. Germline assignment: CDR1 SGHRS and CDR2 YFSETQ. CDR3: CASSTGHTGLYNEQFF. The CDR3 coding sequence is TGCGCCAGCAGCACAGGACACACTGGACTTTACAATGAGCAGTTCTTC.

This chain joins TRBV9 and TRBJ2-5; D not resolved. With 8 bases removed from V and 1 base from J, the gap between germline ends came to 15 bases. Per the germline V gene, CDR1 is SGDLS and CDR2 is YYNGEE. This CDR3 comprises 14 residues. CDR3 nucleotide sequence: TGTGCCAGTGGTCGACTTCCCGTCCAAGAGACCCAGTACTTC. It is translated as CASGRLPVQETQYF.

This clonotype was seen repeatedly, ten times or more. CDR3 amino acids: CASSLASLLSTLYNEQFF. Here the CDR3 DNA reads TGCGCCAGCAGCTTGGCCTCGCTACTAAGTACTCTCTACAATGAGCAGTTCTTC. This chain connects TRBV5-1 to TRBJ2-1; D is ambiguous. The CDR3 is made up of 18 amino acids. Trimming stripped 0 bases from V and 3 bases from J, with 19 bases between. The V gene's germline CDR1 is SGHRS and CDR2 YFSETQ.

This clonotype was counted between two and nine times. J is TRBJ1-4 and V is TRBV29-1; unclear D gene. The CDR3 totals 13 residues. Germline CDR1 reads SQVTM; CDR2 reads ANQGSEA. V was trimmed by 4 bases and J by 4 bases, leaving 10 bases between them. The CDR3 nucleotides read TGCAGCGTTGCTGGTACGGGTAATGAAAAACTGTTTTTT. This gives the protein CSVAGTGNEKLFF.

This clonotype has a count of ten or more. The V gene is TRBV4-3, the J gene TRBJ1-1; D gene unclear. CDR1 and CDR2 (germline): LGHNA, YSLEER. The CDR3 sequence is 15 residues long. The ends were cut back, 0 bases at V and 1 base at J, with 9 bases in the middle. CDR3: CASSQDSGENTEAFF. For the CDR3, the DNA is TGCGCCAGCAGCCAAGACAGCGGGGAGAACACTGAAGCTTTCTTT.

This clonotype was detected a few times. The chain is built from TRBV6-5 and TRBJ2-1; possibly TRBD2 for D (6 bases). With 2 bases removed from V and 5 bases from J, the gap between germline ends came to 7 bases. Per germline, CDR1 MNHEY and CDR2 SVGAGI. The CDR3 is made up of 13 amino acids. CDR3 in amino acids: CASSYGEDNEQFF. The CDR3 region has the DNA TGTGCCAGCAGTTACGGGGAGGACAATGAGCAGTTCTTC.

In its sample, this clonotype was seen a few times. The gene calls are TRBV6-2 or TRBV6-3 and TRBJ2-3, with D tentatively TRBD1 (5 bases). The CDR3 is made up of 15 amino acids. Trimming took 6 bases from V and 0 from J, leaving 13 bases between them. The germline CDR1 and CDR2 sequences are MNHEY and SVGEGT. The CDR3 region is CASRPQELSTDTQYF. For the CDR3, the DNA is TGTGCCAGCAGACCACAGGAACTTAGCACAGATACGCAGTATTTT.

This clonotype was picked up a small number of times. The chain couples TRBV5-1 to TRBJ2-1; 9 bases align to TRBD2. Germline CDR1 SGHRS, CDR2 YFSETQ. The CDR3 length is 18 residues. V shed 2 bases and J 3 bases; nucleotides not matched to a gene: 12. The CDR3 loop is CASSLNGAGGWGYNEQFF. The CDR3 DNA reads as TGCGCCAGCAGCTTAAACGGAGCGGGAGGCTGGGGCTACAATGAGCAGTTCTTC.

This rearrangement joins TRBV2 to TRBJ2-5; 7 bases agree with TRBD1. The CDR3 covers 13 residues. Germline V gene lookup returns CDR1 SNHLY and CDR2 FYNNEI. V lost 7 bases, J lost 4 bases, and 6 bases stayed unmatched. The CDR3 loop is CASNDRAGETQYF. Here the CDR3 DNA reads TGTGCCAGCAATGACAGGGCCGGAGAGACCCAGTACTTC.

This clonotype appeared a few times. DNA of the CDR3: TGCAGTGCTACCCTAGCGGGAGGCGAGCAGTACGTC. It translates to CSATLAGGEQYV. The rearrangement links TRBV20-1 to TRBJ2-7; 11 bases map to TRBD2. CDR3 length: 12 amino acids. CDR1 DFQATT and CDR2 SNEGSKA come from the germline V gene (reference sequence). With 4 bases clipped from V and 6 bases from J, the junction kept 2 bases outside the gene matches.

This sequence joins TRBV7-3 and TRBJ1-1; maybe TRBD1 (5 bases). This CDR3 is 14 amino acids long. Germline V gene sequence: CDR1 SGHTA, CDR2 FQGTGA. Trimming stripped 4 bases from V and 4 bases from J, with 13 bases between. The CDR3 sequence is CASSSDTGSTEAFF. The CDR3 DNA is TGTGCCAGCAGCTCTGATACAGGTTCCACTGAAGCTTTCTTT.

In this sample, this clonotype turned up a few times. The chain employs TRBV4-3 and TRBJ2-1; D is perhaps TRBD1 or TRBD2 (5 bases each). Between the trimmed V and J ends, which lost 0 bases and 7 bases, there was a span of 13 bases. The CDR3 loop spans 15 amino acids. Looked up from germline, CDR1 is LGHNA and CDR2 is YSLEER. The CDR3 loop reads CASSQDPGPGNEQFF. The CDR3 DNA sequence: TGCGCCAGCAGCCAAGATCCGGGACCAGGGAATGAGCAGTTCTTC.

A word on this clonotype: It may be a read error: a sequence one base away is much more abundant. The chain recombines TRBV3-1 with TRBJ1-5; perhaps TRBD1 as D (6 bases). This CDR3 spans 15 amino acids. CDR1 is LGHDT, CDR2 YNNKEL, per germline (reference sequence). Trimming shortened V by 5 bases and J by 4 bases, and 15 bases separated the two germline ends. Here the CDR3 reads CASSEYGTLNQPQHF. In DNA, the CDR3 is TGTGCCAGCAGCGAGTACGGGACACTAAATCAGCCCCAGCATTTT. Filled out from reference TRBV3-1 and TRBJ1-5, the complete variable domain reads DTAVSQTPKYLVTQMGNDKSIKCEQNLGHDTMYWYKQDSKKFLKIMFSYNNKELIINETVPNRFSPKSPDKAHLNLHINSLELGDSAVYFCASSEYGTLNQPQHFGDGTRLSIL.